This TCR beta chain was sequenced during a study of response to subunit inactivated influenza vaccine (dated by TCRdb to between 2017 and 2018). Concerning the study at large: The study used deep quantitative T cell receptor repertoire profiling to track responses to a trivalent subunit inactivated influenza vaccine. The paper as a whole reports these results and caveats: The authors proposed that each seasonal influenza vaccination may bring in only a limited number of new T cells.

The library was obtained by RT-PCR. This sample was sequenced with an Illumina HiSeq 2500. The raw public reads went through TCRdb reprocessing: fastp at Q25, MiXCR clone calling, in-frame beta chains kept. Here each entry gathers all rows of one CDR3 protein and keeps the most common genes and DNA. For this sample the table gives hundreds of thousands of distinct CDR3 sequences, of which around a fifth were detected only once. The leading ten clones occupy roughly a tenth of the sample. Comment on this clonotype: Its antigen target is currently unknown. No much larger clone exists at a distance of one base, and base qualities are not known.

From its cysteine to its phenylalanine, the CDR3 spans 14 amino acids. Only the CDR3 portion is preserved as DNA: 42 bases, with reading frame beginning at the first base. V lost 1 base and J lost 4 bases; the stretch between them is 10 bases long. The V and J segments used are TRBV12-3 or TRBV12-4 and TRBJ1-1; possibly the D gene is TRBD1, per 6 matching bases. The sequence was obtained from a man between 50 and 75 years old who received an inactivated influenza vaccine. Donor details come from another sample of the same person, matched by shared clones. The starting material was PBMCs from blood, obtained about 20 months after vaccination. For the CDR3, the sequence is CASSLDREPTEAFF. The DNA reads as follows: TGTGCCAGCAGTTTAGACAGGGAGCCCACTGAAGCTTTCTTT.